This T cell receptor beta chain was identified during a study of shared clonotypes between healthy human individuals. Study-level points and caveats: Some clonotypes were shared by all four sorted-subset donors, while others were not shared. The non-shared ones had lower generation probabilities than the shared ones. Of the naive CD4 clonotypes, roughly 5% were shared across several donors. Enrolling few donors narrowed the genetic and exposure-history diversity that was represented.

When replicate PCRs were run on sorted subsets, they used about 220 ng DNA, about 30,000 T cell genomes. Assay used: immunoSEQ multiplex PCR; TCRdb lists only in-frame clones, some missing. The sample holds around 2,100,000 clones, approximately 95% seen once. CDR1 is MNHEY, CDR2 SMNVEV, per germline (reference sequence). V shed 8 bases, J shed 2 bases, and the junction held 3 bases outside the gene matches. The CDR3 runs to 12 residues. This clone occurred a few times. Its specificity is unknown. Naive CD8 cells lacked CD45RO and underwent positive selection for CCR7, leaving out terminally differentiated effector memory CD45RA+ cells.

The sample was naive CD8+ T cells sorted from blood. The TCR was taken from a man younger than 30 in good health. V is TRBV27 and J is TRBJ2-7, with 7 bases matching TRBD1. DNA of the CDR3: TGTGCCAGCCGGACAGGAACCTACGAGCAGTACTTC. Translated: CASRTGTYEQYF.